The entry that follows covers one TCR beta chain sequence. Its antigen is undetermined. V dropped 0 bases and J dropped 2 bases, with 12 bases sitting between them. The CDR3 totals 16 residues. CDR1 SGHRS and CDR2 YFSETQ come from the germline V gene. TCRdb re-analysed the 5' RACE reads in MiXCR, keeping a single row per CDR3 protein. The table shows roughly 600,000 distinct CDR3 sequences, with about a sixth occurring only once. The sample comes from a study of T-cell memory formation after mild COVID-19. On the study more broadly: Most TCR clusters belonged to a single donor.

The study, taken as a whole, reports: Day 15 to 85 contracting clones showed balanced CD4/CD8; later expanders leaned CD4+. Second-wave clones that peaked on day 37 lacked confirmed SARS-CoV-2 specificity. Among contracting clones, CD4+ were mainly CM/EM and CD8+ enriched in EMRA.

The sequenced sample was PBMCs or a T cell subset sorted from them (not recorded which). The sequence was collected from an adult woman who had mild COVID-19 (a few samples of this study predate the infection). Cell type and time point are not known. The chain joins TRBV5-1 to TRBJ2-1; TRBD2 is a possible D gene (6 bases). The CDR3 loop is CASSLAAGPTYNEQFF. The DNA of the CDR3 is TGCGCCAGCAGCTTGGCCGCGGGACCGACCTACAATGAGCAGTTCTTC.